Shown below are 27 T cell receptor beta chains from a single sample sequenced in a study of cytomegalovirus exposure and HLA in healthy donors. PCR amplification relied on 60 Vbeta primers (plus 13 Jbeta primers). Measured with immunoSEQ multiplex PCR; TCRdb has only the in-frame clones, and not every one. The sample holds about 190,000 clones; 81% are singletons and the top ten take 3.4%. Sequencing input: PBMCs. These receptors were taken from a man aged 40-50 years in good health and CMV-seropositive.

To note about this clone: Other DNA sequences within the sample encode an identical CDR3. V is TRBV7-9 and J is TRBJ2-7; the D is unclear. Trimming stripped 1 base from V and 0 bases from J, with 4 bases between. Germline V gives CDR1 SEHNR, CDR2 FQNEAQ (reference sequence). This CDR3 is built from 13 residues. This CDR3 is CASSLDSSYEQYF. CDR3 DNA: TGTGCCAGCAGCTTAGACAGCTCCTACGAGCAGTACTTC.

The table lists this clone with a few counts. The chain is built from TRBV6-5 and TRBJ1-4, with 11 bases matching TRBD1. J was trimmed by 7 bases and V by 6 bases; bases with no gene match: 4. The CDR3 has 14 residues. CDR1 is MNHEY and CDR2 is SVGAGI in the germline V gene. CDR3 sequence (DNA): TGTGCCAGCAGGGACAGGGGGCGGATTGAAAAACTGTTTTTT. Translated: CASRDRGRIEKLFF.

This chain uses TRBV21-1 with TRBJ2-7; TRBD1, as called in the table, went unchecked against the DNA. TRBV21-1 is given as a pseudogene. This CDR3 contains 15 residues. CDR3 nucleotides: TGTGCCAGCAGCACTCCAGGGACAGGGTACCACGAGCAGTACTTC. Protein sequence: CASSTPGTGYHEQYF.

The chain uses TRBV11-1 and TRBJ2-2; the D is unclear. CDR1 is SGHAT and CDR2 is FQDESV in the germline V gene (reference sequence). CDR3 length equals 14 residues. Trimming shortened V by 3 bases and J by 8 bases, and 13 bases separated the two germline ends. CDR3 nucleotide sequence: TGTGCCAGCAGCTTTAGTACGTCAGCGGGGGAGCTGTTTTTT. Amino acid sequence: CASSFSTSAGELFF.

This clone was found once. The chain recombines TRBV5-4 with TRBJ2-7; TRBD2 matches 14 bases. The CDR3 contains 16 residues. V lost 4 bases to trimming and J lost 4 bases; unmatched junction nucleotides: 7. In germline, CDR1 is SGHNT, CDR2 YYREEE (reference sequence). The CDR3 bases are TGTGCCAGCAGCCCTGGGACTAGCGGGAGCTTGTACGAGCAGTACTTC. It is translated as CASSPGTSGSLYEQYF.

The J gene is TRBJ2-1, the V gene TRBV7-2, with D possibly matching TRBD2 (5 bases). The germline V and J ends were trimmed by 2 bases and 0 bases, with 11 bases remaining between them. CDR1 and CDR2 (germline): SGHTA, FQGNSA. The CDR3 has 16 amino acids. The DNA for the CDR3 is TGTGCCAGCAGCTTAAGCGGAGAACTCTCCTACAATGAGCAGTTCTTC. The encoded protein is CASSLSGELSYNEQFF.

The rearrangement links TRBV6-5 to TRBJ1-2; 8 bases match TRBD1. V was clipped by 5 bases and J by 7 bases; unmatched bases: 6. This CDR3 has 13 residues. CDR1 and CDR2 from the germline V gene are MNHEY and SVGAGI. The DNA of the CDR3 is TGTGCCAGCAGTGAAAAGACAGGGGTTGGCTACACCTTC. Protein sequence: CASSEKTGVGYTF.

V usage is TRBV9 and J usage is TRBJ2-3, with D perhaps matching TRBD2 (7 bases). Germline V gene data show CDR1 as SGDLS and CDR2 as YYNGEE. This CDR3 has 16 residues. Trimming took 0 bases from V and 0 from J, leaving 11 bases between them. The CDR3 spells CASSVGGGRSTDTQYF. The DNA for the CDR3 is TGTGCCAGCAGCGTAGGCGGGGGCCGTAGCACAGATACGCAGTATTTT.

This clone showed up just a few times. Written as DNA, the CDR3 is TGTGCCAGCAGTTTGTTCCCCTCCAACTTAGGGGGCGGCTACGAGCAGTACTTC. Translating it yields CASSLFPSNLGGGYEQYF. The chain is built from TRBV27 and TRBJ2-5; 7 bases map to TRBD1. The J call may be mistaken, given a closer DNA end match to TRBJ2-7. The germline CDR1 and CDR2 sequences are MNHEY and SMNVEV (reference sequence). CDR3 size: 18 residues.

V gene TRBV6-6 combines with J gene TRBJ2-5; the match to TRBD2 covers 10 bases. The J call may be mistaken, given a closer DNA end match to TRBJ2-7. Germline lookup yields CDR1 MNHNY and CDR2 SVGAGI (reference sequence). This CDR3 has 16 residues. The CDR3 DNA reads TGTGCCAGCAGTTACTCCTGGCTAGCGGGAGAATACGAGCAGTACTTC. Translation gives CASSYSWLAGEYEQYF.

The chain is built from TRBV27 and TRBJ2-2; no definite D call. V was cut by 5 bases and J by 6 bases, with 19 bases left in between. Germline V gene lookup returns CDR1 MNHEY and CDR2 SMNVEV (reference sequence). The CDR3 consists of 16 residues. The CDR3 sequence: CASSVGPPDIPGELFF. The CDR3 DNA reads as TGTGCCAGCAGTGTAGGCCCACCCGACATTCCCGGGGAGCTGTTTTTT.

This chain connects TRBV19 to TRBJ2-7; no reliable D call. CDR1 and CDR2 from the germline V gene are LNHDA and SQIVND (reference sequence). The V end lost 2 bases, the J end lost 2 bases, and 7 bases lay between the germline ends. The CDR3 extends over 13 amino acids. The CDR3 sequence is CASSIHTAYEQYF. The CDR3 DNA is TGTGCCAGTAGTATACATACGGCCTACGAGCAGTACTTC.

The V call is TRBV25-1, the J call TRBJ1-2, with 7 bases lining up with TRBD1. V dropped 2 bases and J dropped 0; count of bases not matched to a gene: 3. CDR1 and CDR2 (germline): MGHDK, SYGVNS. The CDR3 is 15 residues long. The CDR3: CASSEDRDTNYGYTF. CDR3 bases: TGTGCCAGCAGTGAAGACAGGGATACTAACTATGGCTACACCTTC.

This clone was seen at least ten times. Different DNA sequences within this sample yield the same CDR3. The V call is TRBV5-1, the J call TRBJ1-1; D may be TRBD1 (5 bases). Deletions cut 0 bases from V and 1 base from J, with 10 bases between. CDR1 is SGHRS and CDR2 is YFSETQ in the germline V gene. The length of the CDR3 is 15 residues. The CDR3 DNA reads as TGCGCCAGCAGCTTGGGCGGGACGGGGAACACTGAAGCTTTCTTT. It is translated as CASSLGGTGNTEAFF. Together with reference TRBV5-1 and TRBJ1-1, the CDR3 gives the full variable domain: KAGVTQTPRYLIKTRGQQVTLSCSPISGHRSVSWYQQTPGQGLQFLFEYFSETQRNKGNFPGRFSGRQFSNSRSEMNVSTLELGDSALYLCASSLGGTGNTEAFFGQGTRLTVV.

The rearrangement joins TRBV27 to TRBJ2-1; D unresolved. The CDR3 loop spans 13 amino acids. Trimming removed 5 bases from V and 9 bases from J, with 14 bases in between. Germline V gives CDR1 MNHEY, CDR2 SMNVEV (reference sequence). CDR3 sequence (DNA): TGTGCCAGCAGTCTCTATCCCGCGTTTGAGCAGTTCTTC. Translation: CASSLYPAFEQFF.

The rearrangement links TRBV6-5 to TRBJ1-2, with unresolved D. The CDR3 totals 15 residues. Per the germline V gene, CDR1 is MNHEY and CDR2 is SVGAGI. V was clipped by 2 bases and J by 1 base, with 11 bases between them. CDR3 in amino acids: CASSYEGVGNYGYTF. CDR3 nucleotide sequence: TGTGCCAGCAGTTACGAGGGCGTGGGTAACTATGGCTACACCTTC.

The CDR3 sequence: CASSDRDRQYNEQFF. In DNA form, the CDR3 reads TGTGCCAGCAGCGACCGGGACAGACAATACAATGAGCAGTTCTTC. The chain joins TRBV9 to TRBJ2-1; 7 positions agree with TRBD1. From germline, CDR1 is SGDLS and CDR2 YYNGEE. Trimming took 3 bases from V and 4 from J; bases not matched to a gene: 7. This CDR3 comprises 15 residues.

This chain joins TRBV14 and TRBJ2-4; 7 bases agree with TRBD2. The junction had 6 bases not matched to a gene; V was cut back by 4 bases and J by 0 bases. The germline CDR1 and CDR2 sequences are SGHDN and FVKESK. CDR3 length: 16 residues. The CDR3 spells CASSPRDYTAKNIQYF. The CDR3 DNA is TGTGCCAGCAGCCCCCGGGACTACACAGCCAAAAACATTCAGTACTTC.

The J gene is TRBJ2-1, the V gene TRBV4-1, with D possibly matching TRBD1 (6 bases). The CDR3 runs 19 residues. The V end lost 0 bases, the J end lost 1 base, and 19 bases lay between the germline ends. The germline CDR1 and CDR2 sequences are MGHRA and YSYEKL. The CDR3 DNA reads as TGCGCCAGCAGCCAAGACTTGAGTAATCAGGGGACATCCTACAATGAGCAGTTCTTC. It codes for CASSQDLSNQGTSYNEQFF.

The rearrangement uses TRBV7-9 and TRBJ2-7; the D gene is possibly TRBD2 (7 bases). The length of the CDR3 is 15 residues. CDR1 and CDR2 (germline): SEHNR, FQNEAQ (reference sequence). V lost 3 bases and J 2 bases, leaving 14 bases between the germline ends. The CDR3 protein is CASSFGEGGAYEQYF. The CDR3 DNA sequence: TGTGCCAGCAGCTTCGGGGAGGGGGGGGCCTACGAGCAGTACTTC.

The CDR3: CASSSGENTIYF. The CDR3 nucleotides read TGTGCCAGCAGTTCGGGGGAAAACACCATATATTTT. The chain joins TRBV6-5 to TRBJ1-3; D is perhaps TRBD1 (5 bases). The germline V gene has CDR1 MNHEY and CDR2 SVGAGI. CDR3 length: 12 amino acids. V was pared by 4 bases and J by 6 bases, with 7 bases between.

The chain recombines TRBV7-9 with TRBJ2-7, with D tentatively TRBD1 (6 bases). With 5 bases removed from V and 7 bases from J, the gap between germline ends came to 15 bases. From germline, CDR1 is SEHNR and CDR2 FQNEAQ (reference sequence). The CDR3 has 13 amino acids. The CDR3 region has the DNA TGTGCCAGCAGCATCGGGACAATGGGGGAGCAGTACTTC. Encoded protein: CASSIGTMGEQYF.

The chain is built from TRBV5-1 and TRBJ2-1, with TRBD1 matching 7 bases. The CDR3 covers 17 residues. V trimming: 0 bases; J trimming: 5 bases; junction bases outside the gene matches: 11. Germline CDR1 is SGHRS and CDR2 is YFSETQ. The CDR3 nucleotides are TGCGCCAGCAGCTTGGCCAGCACAGGGGACGGGCACAATGAGCAGTTCTTC. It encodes CASSLASTGDGHNEQFF.

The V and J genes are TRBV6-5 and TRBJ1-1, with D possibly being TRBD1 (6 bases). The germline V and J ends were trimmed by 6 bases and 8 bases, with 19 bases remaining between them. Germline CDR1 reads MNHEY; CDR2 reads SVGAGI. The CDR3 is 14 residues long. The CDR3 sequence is CASRGHDPRVEAFF. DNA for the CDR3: TGTGCCAGCAGGGGACATGACCCGAGGGTGGAAGCTTTCTTT.

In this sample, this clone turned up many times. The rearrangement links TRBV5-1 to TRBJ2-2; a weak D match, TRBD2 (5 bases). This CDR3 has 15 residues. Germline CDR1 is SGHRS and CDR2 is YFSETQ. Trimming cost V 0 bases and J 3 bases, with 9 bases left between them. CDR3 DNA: TGCGCCAGCAGCTTGGCGGAGGTATACACCGGGGAGCTGTTTTTT. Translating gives CASSLAEVYTGELFF.

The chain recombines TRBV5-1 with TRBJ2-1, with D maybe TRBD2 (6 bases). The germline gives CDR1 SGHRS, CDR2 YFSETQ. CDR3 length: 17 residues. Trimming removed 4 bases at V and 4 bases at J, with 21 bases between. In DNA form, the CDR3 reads TGCGCCAGCAGCGGAGGGGACCTGATCACACCATACAATGAGCAGTTCTTC. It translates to CASSGGDLITPYNEQFF.

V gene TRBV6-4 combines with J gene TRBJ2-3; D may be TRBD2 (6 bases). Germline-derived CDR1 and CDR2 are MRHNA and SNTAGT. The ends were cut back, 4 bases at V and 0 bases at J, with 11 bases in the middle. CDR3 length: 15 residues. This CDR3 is CASSAGDWSTDTQYF. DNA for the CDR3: TGTGCCAGCAGTGCGGGGGACTGGAGCACAGATACGCAGTATTTT.